This TCR beta chain was sequenced during a study of T cell clones after liver transplantation. Overall study context: TCRbeta sequencing after a pre-transplant mixed lymphocyte reaction identified graft-donor-reactive clones, later tracked in post-transplant blood. Apart from three HCV-positive recipients, transplants were for non-autoimmune, non-viral reasons.

Libraries were prepared by immunoSEQ multiplex PCR; TCRdb keeps only in-frame clonotypes and omits some of them. The sample has more than 65,000 clones; 90% are singletons. As for this clone: The antigen remains unidentified.

Overall study findings and caveats: Circulating graft-donor-reactive CD4 TCRbeta sequences fell significantly post-transplant in most of the 8 subjects.

The specimen was CD4+ T cells from blood, collected before liver transplant. The source is a human donor who received a liver transplant.

The CDR3 is CASSVFGETGELFF. DNA for the CDR3: TGTGCCAGCAGCGTATTCGGAGAGACCGGGGAGCTGTTTTTT. The chain couples TRBV9 to TRBJ2-2; D not certain. This CDR3 spans 14 amino acids. Per germline, CDR1 SGDLS and CDR2 YYNGEE. Trimming stripped 1 base from V and 5 bases from J, with 9 bases between.